This TCR beta chain was sequenced during a study of a mutant IDH1 vaccine in newly diagnosed glioma. Study summary: The sex distribution of treated patients was 62.5% male and approximately 40% female, with a mean age of 40.4 years. Study-level results: There were vaccine-induced immune responses in approximately 95% of the patients.

The CDR3 covers 15 residues. V lost 3 bases, J lost 1 base, and 11 bases lay in between. Germline values: CDR1 SEHNR, CDR2 FQNEAQ (reference sequence). A note on this clone: Its antigen is currently unknown.

The time point is: week 47, end of study. One vaccine dose held 300 ug of mutant IDH1 20-mer peptide and came with topical imiquimod. During weeks 1, 3, 5, 7, 11, 15, 19 and 23, patients received eight vaccinations. New WHO grade 3 or 4 IDH1-mutant, ATRX-lost astrocytomas were present in all donors. The table came from immunoSEQ multiplex PCR; TCRdb's copy has only in-frame clones and leaves some out. The sample yields 30,000 to 40,000 clones, roughly 90% seen once. This specimen was PBMCs, taken from a glioma patient whose treatment included an IDH1 peptide vaccine. The V gene is TRBV7-9, the J gene TRBJ2-3, with a possible D match to TRBD1 (6 bases). The sequence derives from a woman between 40 and 55 years old with glioma. The CDR3 is CASSLGAGRTDTQYF. DNA of the CDR3: TGTGCCAGCAGCTTGGGGGCAGGACGCACAGATACGCAGTATTTT.